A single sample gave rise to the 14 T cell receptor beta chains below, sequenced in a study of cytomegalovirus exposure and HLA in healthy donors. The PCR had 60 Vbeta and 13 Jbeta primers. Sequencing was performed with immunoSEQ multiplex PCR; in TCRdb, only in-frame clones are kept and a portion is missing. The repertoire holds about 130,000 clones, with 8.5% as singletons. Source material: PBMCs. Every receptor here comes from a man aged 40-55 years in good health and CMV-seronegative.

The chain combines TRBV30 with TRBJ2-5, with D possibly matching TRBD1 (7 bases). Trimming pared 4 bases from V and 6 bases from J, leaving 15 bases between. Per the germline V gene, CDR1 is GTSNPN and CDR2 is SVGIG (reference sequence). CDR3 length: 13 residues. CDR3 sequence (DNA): TGTGCCTGGACAGGGGGGTCCGGGAAGACCCAGTACTTC. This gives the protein CAWTGGSGKTQYF. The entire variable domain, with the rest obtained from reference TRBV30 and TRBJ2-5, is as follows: SQTIHQWPATLVQPVGSPLSLECTVEGTSNPNLYWYRQAAGRGLQLLFYSVGIGQISSEVPQNLSASRPQDRQFILSSKKLLLSDSGFYLCAWTGGSGKTQYFGPGTRLLVL.

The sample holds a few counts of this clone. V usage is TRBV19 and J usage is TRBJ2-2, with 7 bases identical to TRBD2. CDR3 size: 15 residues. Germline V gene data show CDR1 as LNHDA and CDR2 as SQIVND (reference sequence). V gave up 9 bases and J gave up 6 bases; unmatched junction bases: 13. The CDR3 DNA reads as TGTGCCAGCACCAGCGGGGAAATCTCCCCCGGGGAGCTGTTTTTT. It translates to CASTSGEISPGELFF.

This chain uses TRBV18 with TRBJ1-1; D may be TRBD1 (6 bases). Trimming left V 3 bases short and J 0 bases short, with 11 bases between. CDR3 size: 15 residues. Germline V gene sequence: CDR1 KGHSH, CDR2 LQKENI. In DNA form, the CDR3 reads TGTGCCAGCTCACCTGGGGACAAAATGAACACTGAAGCTTTCTTT. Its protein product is CASSPGDKMNTEAFF. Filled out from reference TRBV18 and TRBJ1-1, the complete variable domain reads NAGVMQNPRHLVRRRGQEARLRCSPMKGHSHVYWYRQLPEEGLKFMVYLQKENIIDESGMPKERFSAEFPKEGPSILRIQQVVRGDSAAYFCASSPGDKMNTEAFFGQGTRLTVV.

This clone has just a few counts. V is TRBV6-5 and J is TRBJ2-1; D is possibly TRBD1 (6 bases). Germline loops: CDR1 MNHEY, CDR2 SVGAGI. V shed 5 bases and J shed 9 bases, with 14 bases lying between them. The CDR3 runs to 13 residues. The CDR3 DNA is TGTGCCAGCAGTGCACCAGGGGTGAGTGAGCAGTTCTTC. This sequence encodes CASSAPGVSEQFF.

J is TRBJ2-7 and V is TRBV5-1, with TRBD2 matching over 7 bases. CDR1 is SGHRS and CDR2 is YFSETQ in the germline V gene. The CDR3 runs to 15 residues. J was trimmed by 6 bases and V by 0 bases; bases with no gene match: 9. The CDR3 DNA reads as TGCGCCAGCAGCTTGGTATCAGGGAGGGTGTCCGAGCAGTACTTC. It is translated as CASSLVSGRVSEQYF.

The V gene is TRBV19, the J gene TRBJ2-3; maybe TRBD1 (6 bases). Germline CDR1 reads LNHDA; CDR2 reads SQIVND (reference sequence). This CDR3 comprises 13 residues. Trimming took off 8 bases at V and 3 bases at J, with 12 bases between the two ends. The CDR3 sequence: CASDPGTTDTQYF. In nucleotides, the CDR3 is TGTGCCAGTGACCCCGGGACAACAGATACGCAGTATTTT.

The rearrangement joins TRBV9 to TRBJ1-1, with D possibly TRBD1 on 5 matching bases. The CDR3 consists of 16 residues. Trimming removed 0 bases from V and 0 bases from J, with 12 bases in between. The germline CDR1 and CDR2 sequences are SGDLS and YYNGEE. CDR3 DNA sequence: TGTGCCAGCAGCGTAGGGGGAACAGGAATGAACACTGAAGCTTTCTTT. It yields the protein CASSVGGTGMNTEAFF.

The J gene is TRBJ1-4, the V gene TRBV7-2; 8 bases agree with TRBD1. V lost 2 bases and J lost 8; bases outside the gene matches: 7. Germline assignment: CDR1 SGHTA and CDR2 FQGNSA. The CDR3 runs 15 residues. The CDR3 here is CASSLNRQGNEKLFF. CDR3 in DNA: TGTGCCAGCAGCTTAAACCGACAGGGGAACGAAAAACTGTTTTTT. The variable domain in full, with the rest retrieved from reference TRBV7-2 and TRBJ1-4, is GAGVSQSPSNKVTEKGKDVELRCDPISGHTALYWYRQSLGQGLEFLIYFQGNSAPDKSGLPSDRFSAERTGGSVSTLTIQRTQQEDSAVYLCASSLNRQGNEKLFFGSGTQLSVL.

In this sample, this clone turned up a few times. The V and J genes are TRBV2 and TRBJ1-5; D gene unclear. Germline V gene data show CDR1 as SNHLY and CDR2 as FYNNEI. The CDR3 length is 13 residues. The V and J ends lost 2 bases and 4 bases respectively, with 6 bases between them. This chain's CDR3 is CASSENRNQPQHF. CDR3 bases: TGTGCCAGCAGTGAAAATCGGAATCAGCCCCAGCATTTT.

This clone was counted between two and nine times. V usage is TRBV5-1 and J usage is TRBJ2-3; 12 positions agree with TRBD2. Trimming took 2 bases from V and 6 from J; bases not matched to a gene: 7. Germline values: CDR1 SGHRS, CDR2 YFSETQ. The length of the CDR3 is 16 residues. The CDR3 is CASSLGLAGLFDTQYF. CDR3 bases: TGCGCCAGCAGCTTAGGACTAGCGGGGTTATTTGATACGCAGTATTTT.

This chain's CDR3 is CASSVRASELFF. As DNA, the CDR3 is TGTGCCAGCAGTGTTAGAGCGTCGGAACTGTTTTTT. The chain couples TRBV2 to TRBJ2-2; no clear D gene. Germline lookup yields CDR1 SNHLY and CDR2 FYNNEI. V gave up 4 bases and J gave up 14 bases, with 14 bases separating them. This CDR3 has 12 residues.

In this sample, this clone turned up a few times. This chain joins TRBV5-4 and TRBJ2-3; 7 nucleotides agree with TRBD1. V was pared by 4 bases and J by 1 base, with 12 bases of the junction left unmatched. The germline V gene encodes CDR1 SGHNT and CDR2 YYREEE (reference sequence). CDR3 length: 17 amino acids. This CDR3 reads CASSPQQGHLRTDTQYF. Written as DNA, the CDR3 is TGTGCCAGCAGCCCTCAACAGGGGCACTTGCGCACAGATACGCAGTATTTT. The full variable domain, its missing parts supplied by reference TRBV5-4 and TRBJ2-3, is ETGVTQSPTHLIKTRGQQVTLRCSSQSGHNTVSWYQQALGQGPQFIFQYYREEENGRGNFPPRFSGLQFPNYSSELNVNALELDDSALYLCASSPQQGHLRTDTQYFGPGTRLTVL.

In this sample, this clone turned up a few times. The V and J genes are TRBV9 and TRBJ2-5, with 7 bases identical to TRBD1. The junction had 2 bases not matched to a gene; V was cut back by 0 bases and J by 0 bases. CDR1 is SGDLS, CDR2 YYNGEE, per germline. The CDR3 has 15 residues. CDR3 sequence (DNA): TGTGCCAGCAGCGTAGAGGGGGCGGACCAAGAGACCCAGTACTTC. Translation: CASSVEGADQETQYF.

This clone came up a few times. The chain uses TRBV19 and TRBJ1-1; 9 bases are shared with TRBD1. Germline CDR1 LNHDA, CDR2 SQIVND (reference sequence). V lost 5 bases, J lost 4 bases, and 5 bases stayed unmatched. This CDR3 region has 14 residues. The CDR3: CASSLQGAITEAFF. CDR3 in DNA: TGTGCCAGTAGTCTACAGGGGGCGATCACTGAAGCTTTCTTT.